Reported below is one T cell receptor beta chain. Produced via immunoSEQ multiplex PCR; TCRdb's table is partial and in-frame only. In the table there are 13,000 to 15,000 clones, about 70% of which are singletons. This CDR3 has 13 residues. Germline loops: CDR1 SGHVS, CDR2 FQNEAQ. This sample was included in a study of T cells after somatic rescue of genetic block. The sequence was obtained from a man in his late teens or twenties. The chain links TRBV7-8 to TRBJ2-5; D is uncertain. The DNA end favors TRBJ2-7, so the J call may be wrong. Sample: peripheral blood mononuclear cells (PBMCs). CDR3 bases: TGTGCCAGCAGCTTAAGGCCCTCCTACGAGCAGTACTTC. This sequence encodes CASSLRPSYEQYF.